This T cell receptor beta chain was observed in a study of T cell responses to AZD1222 COVID-19 vaccine. The junction had 18 bases not matched to a gene; V was cut back by 6 bases and J by 4 bases. Germline-derived CDR1 and CDR2 are SQVTM and ANQGSEA. The CDR3 runs 17 residues. Using immunoSEQ multiplex PCR, the repertoire was profiled, and TCRdb retains in-frame clones only, with some absent. Found here are 80,000 to 100,000 clones, around nine tenths of them singletons; the top ten hold roughly 11%. The receptor was isolated from an adult who received the AZD1222 COVID-19 vaccine. The source material was peripheral blood, sampled 28 days after the second AZD1222 dose. The chain joins TRBV29-1 to TRBJ1-2; 9 nucleotides match TRBD1. CDR3 nucleotide sequence: TGCAGCGTAGAACGGGGGGACAGGGAGATCCTATCCTATGGCTACACCTTC. Translating gives CSVERGDREILSYGYTF.